The 30 T cell receptor beta chains below come from one sample, sequenced in a study of T cells in Graves' hyperthyroidism and ophthalmopathy (dated by TCRdb to between 2018 and 2021). Library preparation employed multiplex PCR. The sequencer was an Illumina HiSeq 2000. The TCR beta CDR3 regions were amplified from the RNA transcripts. The TCR CDR3 was subjected to a first round of RT-PCR using the HTBI primer set and the Qiagen OneStep RT-PCR kit. The public sequencing data were trimmed at Q25 with fastp and processed into clonotypes with MiXCR by TCRdb, which kept only in-frame beta chains. Every entry covers one CDR3 protein and lists the most common genes and DNA from its rows. This sample comprises around 620,000 distinct CDR3 sequences, roughly 16% of them detected only once. 3.5% to 4% of the sample belongs to the ten largest clones. What was sequenced was blood. Receptors were obtained from a woman in her 30s with Graves' hyperthyroidism.

V and J are TRBV7-2 and TRBJ2-2; D gene uncertain. V gave up 1 base and J gave up 0 bases, with 12 bases separating them. The germline V gene has CDR1 SGHTA and CDR2 FQGNSA. CDR3 size: 17 residues. CDR3 loop: CASSLGYGATNTGELFF. As DNA, the CDR3 is TGTGCCAGCAGCTTAGGATATGGCGCTACGAACACCGGGGAGCTGTTTTTT.

This clonotype has more than one count but fewer than ten. The chain is built from TRBV7-3 and TRBJ2-3; a possible D gene is TRBD2 (5 bases). This CDR3 is built from 15 residues. The germline V gene has CDR1 SGHTA and CDR2 FQGTGA. The germline V and J ends were trimmed by 4 bases and 2 bases, with 13 bases remaining between them. The CDR3 spells CASSSGSLITDTQYF. The CDR3 coding sequence is TGTGCCAGCAGCTCGGGATCCTTAATCACAGATACGCAGTATTTT.

This clonotype was observed a few times. This chain connects TRBV19 to TRBJ1-1; no clear D gene. In germline, CDR1 is LNHDA, CDR2 SQIVND (reference sequence). V shed 1 base and J shed 1 base, with 7 bases lying between them. There are 14 residues in the CDR3. CDR3 sequence: CASSIVRRNTEAFF. Written as DNA, the CDR3 is TGTGCCAGTAGTATAGTCCGCCGGAACACTGAAGCTTTCTTT.

This clonotype showed up many times. J is TRBJ2-7 and V is TRBV6-2 or TRBV6-3, with 7 bases aligning to TRBD2. Germline V gene data show CDR1 as MNHEY and CDR2 as SVGEGT. With V trimmed by 3 bases and J by 7 bases, 9 bases remained unmatched. This CDR3 is 14 amino acids long. CDR3: CASSYSAGVDEQYF. The CDR3 DNA follows: TGTGCCAGCAGTTATTCGGCGGGAGTAGATGAGCAGTACTTC.

The table lists this clonotype with many counts. V usage is TRBV11-2 and J usage is TRBJ2-1; D may be TRBD1 (6 bases). V lost 0 bases and J 0 bases, leaving 9 bases between the germline ends. CDR1 and CDR2 from the germline V gene are SGHAT and FQNNGV. The CDR3 contains 16 residues. CDR3 DNA sequence: TGTGCCAGCAGCTTAGATCAGGGGAGCTCCTACAATGAGCAGTTCTTC. This translates into CASSLDQGSSYNEQFF.

This clonotype showed up just once. The gene calls are TRBV5-5 and TRBJ1-5; maybe TRBD1 (5 bases). CDR3 length: 15 amino acids. Germline-derived CDR1 and CDR2 are SGHKS and YYEKEE (reference sequence). Between the trimmed V and J ends, which lost 1 base and 2 bases, there was a span of 10 bases. As DNA, the CDR3 is TGTGCCAGCAGCTTGATGTGGGGCGGCAATCAGCCCCAGCATTTT. This codes for CASSLMWGGNQPQHF.

This clonotype was detected only a few times. The genes are TRBV20-1 and TRBJ1-4, with D possibly TRBD1 on 6 matching bases. V lost 3 bases to trimming and J lost 7 bases, with 12 bases between them. The length of the CDR3 is 13 residues. The V gene's germline CDR1 is DFQATT and CDR2 SNEGSKA (reference sequence). CDR3 amino acids: CSASEGGGEKLFF. CDR3 nucleotide sequence: TGCAGTGCTAGCGAGGGGGGAGGTGAAAAACTGTTTTTT.

This clonotype showed up many times. V gene TRBV6-1 combines with J gene TRBJ1-5; D remains ambiguous. Germline V gives CDR1 MNHNS, CDR2 SASEGT. V dropped 3 bases and J dropped 4 bases, with 4 bases sitting between them. This CDR3 contains 12 residues. The CDR3 region has the DNA TGTGCCAGCAGTGAGCGGAATCAGCCCCAGCATTTT. Protein sequence: CASSERNQPQHF.

CDR3 residues: CASMGTGRATEAFF. CDR3 nucleotides: TGTGCCAGTATGGGAACAGGGAGGGCAACTGAAGCTTTCTTT. The chain recombines TRBV19 with TRBJ1-1, with a weak D call TRBD1 (6 bases). V was clipped by 7 bases and J by 5 bases, with 17 bases between them. The CDR3 is made up of 14 amino acids. Germline V gives CDR1 LNHDA, CDR2 SQIVND (reference sequence).

This clonotype was counted at least ten times. This sequence joins TRBV27 and TRBJ1-6; TRBD1 is a possible D gene (5 bases). Deletions cut 5 bases from V and 14 bases from J, with 22 bases between. Germline V gives CDR1 MNHEY, CDR2 SMNVEV (reference sequence). The CDR3 runs 15 residues. Here the CDR3 reads CASSPLGRGGLALHF. CDR3 nucleotides: TGTGCCAGCAGTCCCCTCGGGAGGGGAGGGCTGGCCCTCCACTTT.

CDR3 nucleotides: TGTGCCAGCAACGCGCCGGGACAGGGTTCATACAAGCAGTACTTC. This codes for CASNAPGQGSYKQYF. The rearrangement uses TRBV6-1 and TRBJ2-7, with 9 bases identical to TRBD1. Per germline, CDR1 MNHNS and CDR2 SASEGT. The CDR3 extends over 15 amino acids. J lost 8 bases, V lost 7 bases, and 15 bases had no gene match.

Here the CDR3 reads CSGRTGYNEQFF. DNA of the CDR3: TGCAGCGGGAGGACTGGATACAATGAGCAGTTCTTC. V usage is TRBV29-1 and J usage is TRBJ2-1; the D gene is possibly TRBD2 (5 bases). Germline loops: CDR1 SQVTM, CDR2 ANQGSEA. The CDR3 has 12 residues. The germline V and J ends were trimmed by 7 bases and 4 bases, with 11 bases remaining between them.

This clonotype was seen at least ten times. The chain has TRBV12-3 or TRBV12-4 and TRBJ1-5, with a tentative D call TRBD1 (5 bases). Trimming removed 8 bases from V and 4 bases from J, with 12 bases in between. The CDR3 loop spans 13 amino acids. Written as DNA, the CDR3 is TGTGCCAGCGGGACGGATCGAAATCAGCCCCAGCATTTT. It yields the protein CASGTDRNQPQHF.

This clonotype was observed at least ten times. V usage is TRBV9 and J usage is TRBJ1-2; 8 bases are a match to TRBD1. The germline V gene encodes CDR1 SGDLS and CDR2 YYNGEE. This CDR3 is built from 14 residues. The V segment lost 3 bases and the J segment 7 bases; nucleotides outside the gene matches: 8. The CDR3 coding sequence is TGTGCCAGCAGCGCACAGGACAGGGCTAGTGGCTACACCTTC. It translates to CASSAQDRASGYTF.

This clonotype appeared many times. This rearrangement joins TRBV12-3 or TRBV12-4 to TRBJ1-3; D remains ambiguous. This CDR3 region has 11 residues. CDR3: CAEGSGNTIYF. The CDR3 DNA follows: TGTGCGGAGGGCTCTGGAAACACCATATATTTT.

This clonotype was counted many times. The chain links TRBV6-2 or TRBV6-3 to TRBJ2-5; D is unclear. Germline loops: CDR1 MNHEY, CDR2 SVGEGT. The V end lost 6 bases, the J end lost 4 bases, and 21 bases lay between the germline ends. CDR3 length equals 16 residues. This CDR3 reads CASRASGLTKGETQYF. As DNA, the CDR3 is TGTGCCAGCAGGGCGTCCGGGCTCACGAAGGGAGAGACCCAGTACTTC.

Only a few counts were recorded for this clonotype. The rearrangement links TRBV28 to TRBJ1-1; a weak D match, TRBD1 (5 bases). V lost 3 bases, J lost 4 bases, and 21 bases lay in between. Germline CDR1 reads MDHEN; CDR2 reads SYDVKM. The length of the CDR3 is 17 residues. CDR3 sequence (DNA): TGTGCCAGCAGTTTGGGAGTCCTGCGGGGGTCGGGCACTGAAGCTTTCTTT. As protein: CASSLGVLRGSGTEAFF.

This clonotype was detected a few times. The chain has TRBV5-1 and TRBJ1-1; 10 bases are a match to TRBD1. Looked up from germline, CDR1 is SGHRS and CDR2 is YFSETQ. V shed 4 bases and J 5 bases; nucleotides not matched to a gene: 11. The CDR3 length is 16 residues. The CDR3 spells CASSPGQGGAGTEAFF. CDR3 sequence (DNA): TGCGCCAGCAGCCCTGGACAGGGGGGGGCGGGTACTGAAGCTTTCTTT.

This clonotype was seen repeatedly, ten times or more. V and J are TRBV20-1 and TRBJ2-1, with D unclear. V was pared by 0 bases and J by 7 bases, with 16 bases between. Germline V gene data show CDR1 as DFQATT and CDR2 as SNEGSKA (reference sequence). CDR3 size: 15 residues. This chain's CDR3 is CSARDSRVIINEQFF. The DNA of the CDR3 is TGCAGTGCTAGAGATAGTCGCGTCATCATTAATGAGCAGTTCTTC.

This clonotype was observed a handful of times. The chain carries TRBV20-1 and TRBJ2-5; D remains unclear. This CDR3 comprises 13 residues. V was clipped by 7 bases and J by 3 bases, with 15 bases between them. Germline V gene sequence: CDR1 DFQATT, CDR2 SNEGSKA (reference sequence). The CDR3 reads CSEVLVMEETQYF. The CDR3 bases are TGCAGTGAGGTCCTGGTAATGGAAGAGACCCAGTACTTC.

This clonotype was counted ten times or more. The chain uses TRBV12-3 or TRBV12-4 and TRBJ1-5, with D unclear. The V and J ends lost 0 bases and 7 bases respectively, with 7 bases between them. CDR3 length: 13 amino acids. The CDR3 DNA reads TGTGCCAGCAGTTTAGCGGGAGGACAGCCCCAGCATTTT. It specifies CASSLAGGQPQHF.

This clonotype showed up many times. The CDR3 DNA reads as TGTGCCAGCAGTGAAGGGAGAGGGAGGATCTATGGCTACACCTTC. Amino acids: CASSEGRGRIYGYTF. V and J are TRBV2 and TRBJ1-2; D gene ambiguous. CDR1 SNHLY and CDR2 FYNNEI come from the germline V gene. Trimming left V 1 base short and J 4 bases short, with 13 bases between. The CDR3 loop spans 15 amino acids.

As DNA, the CDR3 is TGTGCCAGCAGCCCCCTGACACAAGCCAAAAACATTCAGTACTTC. Translated: CASSPLTQAKNIQYF. The J gene is TRBJ2-4, the V gene TRBV7-6; D call uncertain. The V end was cut by 5 bases, the J end by 0 bases, with 11 bases between. CDR1 and CDR2 (germline): SGHVS, FNYEAQ. The CDR3 length is 15 residues.

This clonotype was recorded many times. The V and J genes are TRBV20-1 and TRBJ1-5, with unresolved D. The ends were cut back, 6 bases at V and 2 bases at J, with 14 bases in the middle. CDR1 and CDR2 (germline): DFQATT, SNEGSKA (reference sequence). This CDR3 spans 14 amino acids. The CDR3 here is CSASPAGGNQPQHF. CDR3 nucleotide sequence: TGCAGTGCGAGCCCCGCTGGGGGCAATCAGCCCCAGCATTTT.

This clonotype was seen repeatedly, ten times or more. V is TRBV27 and J is TRBJ2-7; D might be TRBD1 (5 bases). CDR1 is MNHEY and CDR2 is SMNVEV in the germline V gene (reference sequence). Trimming pared 4 bases from V and 2 bases from J, leaving 9 bases between. The CDR3 contains 13 residues. CDR3 DNA: TGTGCCAGCAGTTGGGGCAGCCCCTACGAGCAGTACTTC. This sequence encodes CASSWGSPYEQYF.

There are a few counts of this clonotype. The chain links TRBV18 to TRBJ2-3; D remains ambiguous. Germline V lookup: CDR1 KGHSH, CDR2 LQKENI. V lost 2 bases and J lost 2, with 8 bases in between. There are 14 residues in the CDR3. The CDR3 loop is CASSPYSATDTQYF. The CDR3 nucleotides read TGTGCCAGCTCACCATATTCTGCCACAGATACGCAGTATTTT. The complete variable domain, with remaining parts taken from reference TRBV18 and TRBJ2-3, reads NAGVMQNPRHLVRRRGQEARLRCSPMKGHSHVYWYRQLPEEGLKFMVYLQKENIIDESGMPKERFSAEFPKEGPSILRIQQVVRGDSAAYFCASSPYSATDTQYFGPGTRLTVL.

CDR3 bases: TGTGCCAGCAGCTCCTGGGACAGGGGGAGGACCGGGGAGCTGTTTTTT. Translated: CASSSWDRGRTGELFF. The chain carries TRBV7-2 and TRBJ2-2, with 11 positions matching TRBD1. With V trimmed by 4 bases and J by 5 bases, 6 bases remained unmatched. This CDR3 is 16 amino acids long. Per germline, CDR1 SGHTA and CDR2 FQGNSA.

The genes are TRBV6-1 and TRBJ2-6; 7 bases fit TRBD1. The CDR3 spans 18 residues. Germline CDR1 reads MNHNS; CDR2 reads SASEGT. V was clipped by 6 bases and J by 1 base; unmatched bases: 12. Here the CDR3 reads CASSPRTGQRSGANVLTF. CDR3 coding DNA: TGTGCCAGCAGCCCCAGGACGGGACAGAGATCTGGGGCCAACGTCCTGACTTTC.

This clonotype was observed once. The rearrangement joins TRBV19 to TRBJ2-1; no clear D gene. There are 14 residues in the CDR3. The V and J ends lost 3 bases and 6 bases respectively, with 12 bases between them. Germline CDR1 reads LNHDA; CDR2 reads SQIVND (reference sequence). The CDR3 region is CASSIGTPPNEQFF. CDR3 in DNA: TGTGCCAGTAGTATTGGAACTCCTCCCAATGAGCAGTTCTTC.

V and J are TRBV20-1 and TRBJ2-5, with a weak D call TRBD2 (5 bases). The V gene lost 1 base and the J gene lost 2 bases, with 17 bases spanning the gap. The length of the CDR3 is 16 residues. Germline V gives CDR1 DFQATT, CDR2 SNEGSKA (reference sequence). CDR3 in amino acids: CSARVRSLTIQETQYF. The DNA of the CDR3 is TGCAGTGCTAGAGTACGCTCCCTGACTATACAAGAGACCCAGTACTTC.